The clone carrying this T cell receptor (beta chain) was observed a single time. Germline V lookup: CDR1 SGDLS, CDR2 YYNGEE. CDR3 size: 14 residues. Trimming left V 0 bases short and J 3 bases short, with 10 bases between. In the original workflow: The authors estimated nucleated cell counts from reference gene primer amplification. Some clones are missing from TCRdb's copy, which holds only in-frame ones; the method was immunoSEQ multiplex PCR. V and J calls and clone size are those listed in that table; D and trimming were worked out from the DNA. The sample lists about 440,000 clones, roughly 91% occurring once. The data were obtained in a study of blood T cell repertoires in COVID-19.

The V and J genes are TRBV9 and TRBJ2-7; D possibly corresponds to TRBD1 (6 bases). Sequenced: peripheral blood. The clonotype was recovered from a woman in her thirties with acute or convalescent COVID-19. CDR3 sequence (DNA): TGTGCCAGCAGCGTAGCGGCAGGGGACTACGAGCAGTACTTC. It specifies CASSVAAGDYEQYF.